This T cell receptor beta chain is from a study of T cells after yellow fever vaccination. This clonotype was seen at least ten times. Its target is unknown. Notes on the study in general: Contaminants from the bulk population, in the form of abundant clonotypes, could be found in FACS-sorted repertoires. At around 95% for CD4 and approximately 89% for CD8, most primary-vaccination clones showed up again after the booster.

MiXCR was run by TCRdb on the 5' RACE reads, yielding one entry per CDR3 protein. The profile shows approximately 180,000 distinct CDR3 sequences, roughly 6.2% of them singletons. Here the sequenced sample was CD4+ T cells sorted from PBMCs, taken on the day of the first yellow fever vaccination. This TCR came from a man aged 18 to 29 who received the YFV17D yellow fever vaccine.

CDR3 residues: CATSDGQAREAFF. The CDR3 DNA follows: TGTGCCACCAGTGATGGACAGGCCCGTGAAGCTTTCTTT. The chain employs TRBV24-1 and TRBJ1-1; 7 nucleotides match TRBD1. From germline, CDR1 is KGHDR and CDR2 SFDVKD. The CDR3 consists of 13 residues. Trimming took 3 bases from V and 7 from J; bases not matched to a gene: 4.